This T cell receptor beta chain comes out of a study of OX40 agonist ivuxolimab in advanced cancers. The wider study: Participants could have had prior anti-PD-1, anti-PD-L1 or anti-CTLA-4 therapy, and more than 35% had some.

The germline V and J ends were trimmed by 0 bases and 4 bases, with 19 bases remaining between them. This CDR3 is 18 amino acids long. The germline V gene encodes CDR1 KGHSH and CDR2 LQKENI. Here immunoSEQ multiplex PCR was the method, and the copy in TCRdb shows in-frame clones only, minus some. The table lists about 62,000 clones, about four fifths of them singletons. The V call is TRBV18, the J call TRBJ1-3; D unresolved. Sequences were derived from CD4+ or CD8+ T cells sorted from blood, sampled in a trial of the OX40 agonist ivuxolimab. The receptor comes from an adult with an advanced solid tumor such as melanoma, head and neck, liver or kidney cancer. This CDR3 is CASSPPGSVGIYGNTIYF. The CDR3 DNA follows: TGTGCCAGCTCACCACCGGGCTCCGTGGGAATCTACGGAAACACCATATATTTT.